A single sample gave rise to the 5 T cell receptor beta chains below, sequenced in a study of blood T cell repertoires in COVID-19 (TCRdb year 2020). Receptor amplification or capture employed the immunoSEQ multiplex PCR assay. TCRdb re-hosts the immuneACCESS table, in-frame sequences only. Its copies lack some clones; in the studies checked, an unresolved V gene accounts for under half of them, and the cause for the rest is not known. Present in this sample are fewer than 250,000 clones, approximately 80% of which were seen just once. The biggest ten clones account for under 11% of the sample. The sequenced sample was peripheral blood. These receptor sequences come from a woman at least 80 years old with acute or convalescent COVID-19.

DNA for the CDR3: TGTGCCAGCAGTTACAGGACAGGACCTGGAAACACCATATATTTT. This codes for CASSYRTGPGNTIYF. This chain links TRBV6-6 with TRBJ1-3; TRBD1 aligns across 7 bases. This CDR3 contains 15 residues. Per germline, CDR1 MNHNY and CDR2 SVGAGI (reference sequence). Trimming at V came to 2 bases and at J to 2 bases, leaving 3 bases not matched to a gene.

V is TRBV27 and J is TRBJ2-7, with a weak D call TRBD2 (5 bases). Trimming took off 7 bases at V and 6 bases at J, with 13 bases between the two ends. CDR3 size: 12 residues. Germline V gene sequence: CDR1 MNHEY, CDR2 SMNVEV (reference sequence). The chain's CDR3 is CASNHLGSEQYF. In nucleotides, the CDR3 is TGTGCCAGCAACCACCTAGGGAGCGAGCAGTACTTC.

The chain combines TRBV11-3 with TRBJ2-5, with 15 positions matching TRBD2. This CDR3 region has 17 residues. V shed 5 bases and J 5 bases; nucleotides not matched to a gene: 9. Germline CDR1 reads SGHNT; CDR2 reads YENEEA. The chain's CDR3 is CASSQGLAGGLTETQYF. In DNA, the CDR3 is TGTGCCAGCAGCCAGGGACTAGCGGGGGGTCTTACGGAGACCCAGTACTTC.

The V and J genes are TRBV9 and TRBJ2-3; 13 nucleotides agree with TRBD2. Per germline, CDR1 SGDLS and CDR2 YYNGEE. Trimming cost V 3 bases and J 4 bases; bases outside gene matches: 5. The CDR3 length is 16 residues. The chain's CDR3 is CASSGGTSGTADTQYF. CDR3 nucleotide sequence: TGTGCCAGCAGCGGGGGGACTAGCGGGACAGCAGATACGCAGTATTTT.

CDR3 residues: CASGPLGGDTQYF. The CDR3 DNA sequence: TGTGCCTCTGGACCCCTGGGGGGGGATACGCAGTATTTT. The gene calls are TRBV7-8 and TRBJ2-3, with TRBD2 matching over 7 bases. This CDR3 contains 13 residues. With V trimmed by 11 bases and J by 6 bases, 11 bases remained unmatched. The germline CDR1 and CDR2 sequences are SGHVS and FQNEAQ.